Listed below are T cell receptor beta chains from one sample, sequenced in a study of T-cell reconstitution after alpha-beta-depleted transplantation in children. TCRdb independently ran MiXCR on the PCR reads; one entry per CDR3 protein. This sample has under 750,000 distinct CDR3 sequences, with 23% found just once. Sequencing was performed on PBMCs, mostly from graft donor cells, taken 360 days after TCRalphabeta/CD19-depleted stem cell transplant. The receptor set was obtained from a boy less than two years old who had a stem cell transplant for acute myeloid leukemia, so the T cells may come from the graft donor. Each CDR3 is given with its conserved first and last residue. A D gene is named only where the DNA matches it firmly. Rows give clone size only sometimes, using once, few, many, or a class for an expanded clone.

d_call	v_call	j_call	clone_size	cdr3_nt	cdr3_aa
-	TRBV6-1	TRBJ2-7	few	TGTGCCAGCAGTGAGGGAGGACCCCCTTACGAGCAGTACTTC	CASSEGGPPYEQYF
-	TRBV10-3	TRBJ1-1	many	TGTGCCATCACCCCCGACAGGTTTAACACTGAAGCTTTCTTT	CAITPDRFNTEAFF
-	TRBV3-1	TRBJ2-5	many	TGTGCCAGCAGCCAAATAGCTCCCCGGGGAAAGGAGACCCAGTACTTC	CASSQIAPRGKETQYF
-	TRBV29-1	TRBJ2-2	many	TGCAGCGTTGTGCGGGGCACCGGGGAGCTGTTTTTT	CSVVRGTGELFF
TRBD1	TRBV18	TRBJ2-7	once	TGTGCCAGCTCACCCACAGGGGATTGGGTAAACTACGAGCAGTACTTC	CASSPTGDWVNYEQYF
-	TRBV5-1	TRBJ2-5	-	TGCGCCAGCCTGGGGGGACCTGGAGAGACCCAGTACTTC	CASLGGPGETQYF
-	TRBV10-3	TRBJ2-3	-	TGTGCCATCAGCCCGGGACTCCGAAGCACAGATACGCAGTATTTT	CAISPGLRSTDTQYF
TRBD1	TRBV11-2	TRBJ2-2	few	TGTGCCAGCAGTCACGAAGGACAGGGGGTCTCCGGGGAGCTGTTTTTT	CASSHEGQGVSGELFF
-	TRBV6-1	TRBJ2-3	-	TGTGCCAGCAGACCTTATCCGACTCTCACAGATACGCAGTATTTT	CASRPYPTLTDTQYF
-	TRBV6-1	TRBJ1-6	few	TGTGCCAGCAGTGAACTTTGGCGGGGTTCACCCCTCCACTTT	CASSELWRGSPLHF
TRBD1	TRBV5-1	TRBJ1-1	few	TGCGCCAGCAGCTCCCCGGGACAGATAATCACTGAAGCTTTCTTT	CASSSPGQIITEAFF
-	TRBV10-1	TRBJ2-1	few	TGCGCCAGCAGTAGAGGGGTTAGCTCCTACAATGAGCAGTTCTTC	CASSRGVSSYNEQFF
-	TRBV4-3	TRBJ2-2	-	TGCGCCAGCAGCCAGCAACTGGGCAGGGTCGGCACCGGGGAGCTGTTTTTT	CASSQQLGRVGTGELFF
-	TRBV5-6	TRBJ2-3	-	TGTGCCAGCAGCTTAAGATCTGAAGTAAACACAGATACGCAGTATTTT	CASSLRSEVNTDTQYF